The 19 T cell receptor beta chains listed next were all sequenced from one sample in a study of blood T cell repertoires in COVID-19. Here immunoSEQ multiplex PCR was the method, and the copy in TCRdb shows in-frame clones only, minus some. Of 55,000 to 75,000 clones listed, about 73% are singletons. Material: peripheral blood. All receptors derive from a woman aged 70-85 years with acute or convalescent COVID-19.

This rearrangement joins TRBV11-2 to TRBJ1-2, with D uncertain. The ends were cut back, 5 bases at V and 3 bases at J, with 10 bases in the middle. CDR1 is SGHAT, CDR2 FQNNGV, per germline. The CDR3 length is 13 residues. Here the CDR3 reads CASSPELYYGYTF. CDR3 nucleotide sequence: TGTGCCAGCAGCCCGGAGCTTTACTATGGCTACACCTTC. Full variable domain (outside the CDR3, taken from reference TRBV11-2 and TRBJ1-2): EAGVAQSPRYKIIEKRQSVAFWCNPISGHATLYWYQQILGQGPKLLIQFQNNGVVDDSQLPKDRFSAERLKGVDSTLKIQPAKLEDSAVYLCASSPELYYGYTFGSGTRLTVV.

V gene TRBV9 combines with J gene TRBJ2-3; 9 nucleotides line up with TRBD2. This CDR3 contains 15 residues. Germline V lookup: CDR1 SGDLS, CDR2 YYNGEE. Losses at the gene ends were 4 bases for V and 3 bases for J; bases not matched to a gene: 6. CDR3 in amino acids: CASSPLAGTTDTQYF. The DNA of the CDR3 is TGTGCCAGCAGCCCCCTAGCGGGAACGACAGATACGCAGTATTTT.

The chain joins TRBV2 to TRBJ1-2, with TRBD1 matching 10 bases. This CDR3 has 15 residues. CDR1 is SNHLY and CDR2 is FYNNEI in the germline V gene. V lost 7 bases to trimming and J lost 8 bases; unmatched junction nucleotides: 13. The CDR3 is CASTLLGQGVKGYTF. The CDR3 DNA follows: TGTGCCAGCACCCTCTTAGGACAGGGGGTGAAAGGCTACACCTTC. Supplemented by reference TRBV2 and TRBJ1-2, the full variable domain reads EPEVTQTPSHQVTQMGQEVILRCVPISNHLYFYWYRQILGQKVEFLVSFYNNEISEKSEIFDDQFSVERPDGSNFTLKIRSTKLEDSAMYFCASTLLGQGVKGYTFGSGTRLTVV.

About this clone: Germline and junction disagree at one end, which may indicate a read error. The chain recombines TRBV15 with TRBJ1-2, with 9 bases identical to TRBD1. CDR1 is LNHNV and CDR2 is YYDKDF in the germline V gene (reference sequence). The CDR3 covers 13 residues. The CDR3 DNA follows: TGTGCCACGTCCCGAAAGGACAGGGGCCAAAGATCCTTC. This encodes CATSRKDRGQRSF.

This clone has only one observation. This chain links TRBV30 with TRBJ2-7; tentative D call: TRBD1 (5 bases). The germline gives CDR1 GTSNPN, CDR2 SVGIG (reference sequence). The CDR3 extends over 10 amino acids. The V gene lost 4 bases and the J gene lost 9 bases, with 10 bases spanning the gap. The CDR3: CAWKGPLQYF. CDR3 coding DNA: TGTGCCTGGAAGGGGCCATTGCAGTACTTC.

This clone was counted a single time. V and J are TRBV9 and TRBJ2-5; D is unclear. The V end lost 4 bases, the J end lost 2 bases, and 9 bases lay between the germline ends. The germline gives CDR1 SGDLS, CDR2 YYNGEE. This CDR3 has 13 amino acids. DNA of the CDR3: TGTGCCAGCAGCCCCAACGGGCAAGAGACCCAGTACTTC. Protein sequence: CASSPNGQETQYF.

This chain uses TRBV5-1 with TRBJ2-7; 8 bases are a match to TRBD1. This CDR3 is 15 amino acids long. Germline V lookup: CDR1 SGHRS, CDR2 YFSETQ. Unmatched junction bases numbered 6, after V lost 4 bases and J lost 0 bases. CDR3 in amino acids: CASSHGQGSSYEQYF. The CDR3 DNA follows: TGCGCCAGCAGCCACGGACAGGGCAGCTCCTACGAGCAGTACTTC.

J is TRBJ1-5 and V is TRBV7-9, with 7 bases lining up with TRBD1. Germline V lookup: CDR1 SEHNR, CDR2 FQNEAQ (reference sequence). The ends lost 4 bases at V and 3 bases at J; junction bases unmatched: 3. The CDR3 is 14 residues long. The CDR3 spells CASSSGGYNQPQHF. CDR3 coding DNA: TGTGCCAGCAGCTCAGGGGGTTACAATCAGCCCCAGCATTTT.

This chain uses TRBV6-5 with TRBJ2-7, with 7 positions matching TRBD1. Germline V gene lookup returns CDR1 MNHEY and CDR2 SVGAGI. Germline trimming cut 9 bases from V and 6 bases from J; bases unmatched to any gene: 17. The CDR3 has 15 residues. The CDR3 sequence is CASQIAGGRGVEQYF. CDR3 coding DNA: TGTGCCAGTCAGATCGCAGGGGGAAGAGGGGTCGAGCAGTACTTC.

The chain employs TRBV29-1 and TRBJ1-1; no reliable D call. CDR3 length: 12 amino acids. The V end lost 4 bases, the J end lost 5 bases, and 11 bases lay between the germline ends. CDR1 is SQVTM, CDR2 ANQGSEA, per germline. CDR3 loop: CSVAVGKTEAFF. CDR3 in DNA: TGCAGCGTTGCGGTCGGGAAGACTGAAGCTTTCTTT.

The chain carries TRBV7-2 and TRBJ2-1; TRBD2 aligns across 7 bases. Losses at the gene ends were 0 bases for V and 1 base for J; bases not matched to a gene: 6. The CDR3 sequence is 17 residues long. The germline CDR1 and CDR2 sequences are SGHTA and FQGNSA. Written as DNA, the CDR3 is TGTGCCAGCAGCTTAGCAGGCGGGAGTAATTCCTACAATGAGCAGTTCTTC. This translates into CASSLAGGSNSYNEQFF.

This clone was detected a few times. This chain connects TRBV2 to TRBJ1-1, with TRBD1 identical over 12 bases. The CDR3 covers 15 residues. CDR1 SNHLY and CDR2 FYNNEI come from the germline V gene. V gave up 9 bases and J gave up 3 bases; unmatched junction bases: 8. CDR3 bases: TGTGCCAGATCCGGGACAGGGGGCCGGTACACTGAAGCTTTCTTT. Translating gives CARSGTGGRYTEAFF.

This chain joins TRBV2 and TRBJ2-6, with D unresolved. Deletions cut 4 bases from V and 2 bases from J, with 9 bases between. There are 15 residues in the CDR3. Germline CDR1 and CDR2: SNHLY and FYNNEI. CDR3 bases: TGTGCCAGCAGTGCGGAGACGGCTGGGGCCAACGTCCTGACTTTC. Residues: CASSAETAGANVLTF. Variable domain in full (rest from reference TRBV2 and TRBJ2-6): EPEVTQTPSHQVTQMGQEVILRCVPISNHLYFYWYRQILGQKVEFLVSFYNNEISEKSEIFDDQFSVERPDGSNFTLKIRSTKLEDSAMYFCASSAETAGANVLTFGAGSRLTVL.

The gene calls are TRBV5-1 and TRBJ2-5, with 7 nucleotides matching TRBD2. V was pared by 4 bases and J by 4 bases, with 1 base of the junction left unmatched. The CDR3 extends over 12 amino acids. Germline CDR1 and CDR2: SGHRS and YFSETQ. Here the CDR3 DNA reads TGCGCCAGCAGCGGGACTATAGAGACCCAGTACTTC. Encoded protein: CASSGTIETQYF.

A note on this clone: The same CDR3 can be traced to other DNA sequences in this sample. V and J are TRBV19 and TRBJ2-5; 14 bases are shared with TRBD2. CDR1 and CDR2 from the germline V gene are LNHDA and SQIVND (reference sequence). J was trimmed by 4 bases and V by 5 bases; bases with no gene match: 3. This CDR3 region has 15 residues. The CDR3 DNA reads as TGTGCCAGTAGTTCCGGGACTAGCGGGGGAGAGACCCAGTACTTC. Amino acid sequence: CASSSGTSGGETQYF.

The DNA for the CDR3 is TGTGCCAGCAGCCCCCGGCTAACAGGGCCCAGCACAGATACGCAGTATTTT. Its protein is CASSPRLTGPSTDTQYF. The chain links TRBV7-8 to TRBJ2-3, with a possible D match to TRBD1 (6 bases). Germline lookup yields CDR1 SGHVS and CDR2 FQNEAQ. V was cut by 5 bases and J by 0 bases, with 18 bases left in between. This CDR3 has 17 residues.

V is TRBV6-5 and J is TRBJ1-4, with D possibly TRBD1 on 5 matching bases. Trimming left V 6 bases short and J 10 bases short, with 15 bases between. The CDR3 has 13 amino acids. Germline values: CDR1 MNHEY, CDR2 SVGAGI. The CDR3 nucleotides are TGTGCCAGCAGGGAGGGACCCGACGGAAAACTGTTTTTT. Protein sequence: CASREGPDGKLFF.

V and J are TRBV7-6 and TRBJ1-1; 8 nucleotides match TRBD1. The CDR3 is made up of 14 amino acids. Unmatched junction bases numbered 5, after V lost 5 bases and J lost 3 bases. Looked up from germline, CDR1 is SGHVS and CDR2 is FNYEAQ. CDR3 amino acids: CASSPTGVDTEAFF. The CDR3 DNA sequence: TGTGCCAGCAGCCCGACAGGGGTGGACACTGAAGCTTTCTTT.

This chain uses TRBV30 with TRBJ1-4; the match to TRBD1 covers 8 bases. This CDR3 has 15 residues. In germline, CDR1 is GTSNPN, CDR2 SVGIG (reference sequence). J lost 6 bases, V lost 2 bases, and 8 bases had no gene match. CDR3 amino acids: CAWSSGQGRDEKLFF. CDR3 nucleotide sequence: TGTGCCTGGAGTTCCGGACAGGGCCGGGATGAAAAACTGTTTTTT.